This T cell receptor (beta chain) originates from a study of CD8 T cells in ankylosing spondylitis. There are many counts of this clonotype. The CDR3 extends over 15 amino acids. The V gene lost 0 bases and the J gene lost 2 bases, with 11 bases spanning the gap. Germline CDR1 SGHRS, CDR2 YFSETQ. TCRdb analysed the 5' RACE reads with MiXCR anew, one entry per CDR3 protein. In the table there are 150,000 to 200,000 distinct CDR3 sequences, around a sixth of which are singletons. This sequence originates from a male donor between 5 and 35 years old with ankylosing spondylitis or in good health (not recorded which). The sequenced sample was blood, either unsorted or a sorted T cell fraction (not recorded which). The rearrangement joins TRBV5-1 to TRBJ2-5; D may be TRBD2 (6 bases). The CDR3 DNA follows: TGCGCCAGCAGCTTGGGGAGGGTCCCTCAAGAGACCCAGTACTTC. It translates to CASSLGRVPQETQYF.